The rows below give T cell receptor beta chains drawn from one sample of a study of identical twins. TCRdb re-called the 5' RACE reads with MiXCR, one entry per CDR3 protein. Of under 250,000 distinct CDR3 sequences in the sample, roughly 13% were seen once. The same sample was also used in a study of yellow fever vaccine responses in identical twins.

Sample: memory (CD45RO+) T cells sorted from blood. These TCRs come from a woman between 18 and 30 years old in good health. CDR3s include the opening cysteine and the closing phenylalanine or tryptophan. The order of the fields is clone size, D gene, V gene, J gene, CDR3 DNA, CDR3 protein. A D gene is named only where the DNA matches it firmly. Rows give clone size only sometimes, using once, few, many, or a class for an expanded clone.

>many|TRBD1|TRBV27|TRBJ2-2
TGTGCCAGCAGTTTGAGAGGGGGCAACACCGGGGAGCTGTTTTTT
CASSLRGGNTGELFF
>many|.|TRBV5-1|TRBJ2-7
TGCGCCAGCAGAGGACTTACGAGCTCCTACGAGCAGTACTTC
CASRGLTSSYEQYF
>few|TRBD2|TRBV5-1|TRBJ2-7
TGCGCCAGCAGCATATCCGGGACTAGCAGCTACGAGCAGTACTTC
CASSISGTSSYEQYF
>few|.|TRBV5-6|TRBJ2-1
TGTGCCAGCAGCTTGGTTCAGGGCCATGAGCAGTTCTTC
CASSLVQGHEQFF
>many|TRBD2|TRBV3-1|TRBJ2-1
TGTGCCAGCAGCCAACTCGGGACTAGCGGGAGGGCCTCAGGGGAGCAGTTCTTC
CASSQLGTSGRASGEQFF
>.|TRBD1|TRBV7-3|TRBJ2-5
TGTGCCAGCAGCTCAGGACAGGCTCAAGAGACCCAGTACTTC
CASSSGQAQETQYF
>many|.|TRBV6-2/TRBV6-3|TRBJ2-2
TGTGCCAGCAGTTACACGGACACCGGGGAGCTGTTTTTT
CASSYTDTGELFF
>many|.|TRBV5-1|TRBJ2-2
TGCGCCAGCAGCTTGGATCCTGTCGCCGGGGAGCTGTTTTTT
CASSLDPVAGELFF
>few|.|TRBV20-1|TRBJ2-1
TGCAGTGCTAGAGATGCGGGAACCTACAATGAGCAGTTCTTC
CSARDAGTYNEQFF
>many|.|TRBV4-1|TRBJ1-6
TGCGCCAGCAGCCAAGAAAGAGGCAGTTCACCCCTCCACTTT
CASSQERGSSPLHF
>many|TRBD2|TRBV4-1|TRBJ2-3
TGCGCCAGCAGCCTCCGACTAGCGGGGGCGGGCACAGATACGCAGTATTTT
CASSLRLAGAGTDTQYF
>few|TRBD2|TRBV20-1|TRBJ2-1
TGCAGTGCGGGGGGGACTAGCATAGATGAGCAGTTCTTC
CSAGGTSIDEQFF
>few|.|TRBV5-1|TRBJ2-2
TGCGCCAGCAGCTCTGGAGTTTTGTCGGTGAACACCGGGGAGCTGTTTTTT
CASSSGVLSVNTGELFF
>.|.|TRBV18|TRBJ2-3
TGTGCCAGCTCCCCTGGTCCAGATACGCAGTATTTT
CASSPGPDTQYF
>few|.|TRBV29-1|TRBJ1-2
TGCAGCGGGGGGTCTTACTATGGCTACACCTTC
CSGGSYYGYTF
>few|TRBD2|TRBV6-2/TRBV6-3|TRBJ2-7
TGTGCCAGCAGTTACTCTTTGGGACTAGCGGTATACGAGCAGTACTTC
CASSYSLGLAVYEQYF
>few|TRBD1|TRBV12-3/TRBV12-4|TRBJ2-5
TGTGCCAGCAGTTTTTCCCGGGACAGGGGGCTCCTGGGGCAAGAGACCCAGTACTTC
CASSFSRDRGLLGQETQYF
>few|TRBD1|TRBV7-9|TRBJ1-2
TGTGCCAGCAGCCCATCGACAGGGGAAAATGGCTACACCTTC
CASSPSTGENGYTF
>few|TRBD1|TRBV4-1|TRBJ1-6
TGCGCCAGCAGCCCCTGGGACAGGGCCTATAATTCACCCCTCCACTTT
CASSPWDRAYNSPLHF
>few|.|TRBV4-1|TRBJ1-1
TGCGCCAGCAGCCAAACGGGTTATGAAGCTTTCTTT
CASSQTGYEAFF
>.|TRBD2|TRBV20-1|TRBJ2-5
TGCAGTGCACGGGGGGACATTCTAGCGGGAGGGCCAGGGACCCAGTACTTC
CSARGDILAGGPGTQYF
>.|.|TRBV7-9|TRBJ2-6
TGTGCCAGCAGCGCCAGTCGACTGGCAGCTGGGGCCAACGTCCTGACTTTC
CASSASRLAAGANVLTF
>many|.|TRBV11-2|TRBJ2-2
TGTGCCAGCAGCCATTCCTCCTCCGGGGAGCTGTTTTTT
CASSHSSSGELFF
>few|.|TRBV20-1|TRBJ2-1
TGCAGTGCTAGCATCTGGCGGGGCTACCGCTCCTACAATGAGCAGTTCTTC
CSASIWRGYRSYNEQFF
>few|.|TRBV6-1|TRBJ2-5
TGTGCCAGCACTGGGGGGACACACTTGTCCCAGTACTTC
CASTGGTHLSQYF
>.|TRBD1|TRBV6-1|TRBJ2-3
TGTGCCAGCAGCGGCCCCCCGAACAGGGGTAGCACAGATACGCAGTATTTT
CASSGPPNRGSTDTQYF
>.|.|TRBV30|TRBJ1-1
TGTGCCTGGAGTGGTGGCGGTAACACTGAAGCTTTCTTT
CAWSGGGNTEAFF
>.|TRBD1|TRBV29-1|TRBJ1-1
TGCAGCGTCCGCGAACAAACAGGGGGAGCTTTCTTT
CSVREQTGGAFF
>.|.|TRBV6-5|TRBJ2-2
TGTGCCAGCAGTTACTCGAGTGGAGGGCATAAGTTCGGGGAGCTGTTTTTT
CASSYSSGGHKFGELFF
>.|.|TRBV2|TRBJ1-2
TGTGCCAGGACTCAGTATGGCTACACCTTC
CARTQYGYTF
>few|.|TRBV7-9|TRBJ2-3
TGTGCCAGCAGCCTAACCCCCCCGGGGCCCGAAGATACGCAGTATTTT
CASSLTPPGPEDTQYF
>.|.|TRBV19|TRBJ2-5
TGTGCCAGTAGCAAAGACAGGAGCCACGGAGAGACCCAGTACTTC
CASSKDRSHGETQYF
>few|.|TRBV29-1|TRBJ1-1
TGCAGCGTTGCAGAGGGGGGTACTGAAGCTTTCTTT
CSVAEGGTEAFF
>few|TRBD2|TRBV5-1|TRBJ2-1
TGCGCCAGCAGCTTGGTTGCGACTAGCGGGGGGACCAACATCGGGCAGTTCTTC
CASSLVATSGGTNIGQFF
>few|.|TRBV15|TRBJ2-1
TGTGCCACCAGCAGAGATAAGGGTTGGAGTTACAATGAGCAGTTCTTC
CATSRDKGWSYNEQFF
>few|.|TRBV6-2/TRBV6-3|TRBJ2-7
TGTGCCAGCAGTCCGGACAGAACCTACGAGCAGTACTTC
CASSPDRTYEQYF
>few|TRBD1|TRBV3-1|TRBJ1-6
TGTGCCAGCAGCCAAGAAATGACAGGGGGATATTCACCCCTCCACTTT
CASSQEMTGGYSPLHF
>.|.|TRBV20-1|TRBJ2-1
TGCAGTGCTCGAGGCGGGTCCGGTAATCGCGAGCAGTTCTTC
CSARGGSGNREQFF
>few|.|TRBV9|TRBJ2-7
TGTGCCAGCAGCCAGGGGAGAGGGACGTCCGCCTACGAGCAGTACTTC
CASSQGRGTSAYEQYF
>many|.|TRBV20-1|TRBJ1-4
TGCAGTGCGCGGACAGTTGCCAATGAAAAACTGTTTTTT
CSARTVANEKLFF
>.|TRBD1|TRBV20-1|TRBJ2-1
TGCAGTGCTAAATACCCCCGGGACAGGGGTGCGAATGAGCAGTTCTTC
CSAKYPRDRGANEQFF
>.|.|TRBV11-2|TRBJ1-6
TGTGCCAGCAGCTTGGAAGGGAGGGAAGGCTCACCCCTCCACTTT
CASSLEGREGSPLHF
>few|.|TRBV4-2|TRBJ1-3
TGTGCCAGCAGCCAAGGTCTTCCAGACTCTGGAAACACCATATATTTT
CASSQGLPDSGNTIYF
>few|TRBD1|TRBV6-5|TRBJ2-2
TGTGCCAGCAGTTACTCGAGACAGGGGTCAGGGGAGCTGTTTTTT
CASSYSRQGSGELFF
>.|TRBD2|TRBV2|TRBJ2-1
TGTGCCAGCAGTCGTCTAGCGGGAGGTGGGTATGAGCAGTTCTTC
CASSRLAGGGYEQFF
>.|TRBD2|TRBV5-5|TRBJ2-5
TGTGCCAGCAGCTTGGATGGCGGGGGGACTGAGACCCAGTACTTC
CASSLDGGGTETQYF
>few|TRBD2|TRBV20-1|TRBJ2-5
TGCAGTGCTCTAAGACCCGGGACTAGCGGGGGGGAGACCCAGTACTTC
CSALRPGTSGGETQYF
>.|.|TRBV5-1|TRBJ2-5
TGCGCCAGCAGCTTGCCAGGGGCCGAGACCCAGTACTTC
CASSLPGAETQYF
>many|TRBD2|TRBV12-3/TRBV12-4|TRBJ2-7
TGTGCCAGCAGACCTTCTGGGACTAGCGGAACTTACGAGCAGTACTTC
CASRPSGTSGTYEQYF
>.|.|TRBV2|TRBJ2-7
TGTGCCAGCAGTGGGCAGGTGGACTACGAGCAGTACTTC
CASSGQVDYEQYF
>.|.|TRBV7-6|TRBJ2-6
TGTGCCAGCAGCCTCCGATCTGGGGCCAACGTCCTGACTTTC
CASSLRSGANVLTF
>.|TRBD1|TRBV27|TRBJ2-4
TGTGCCAGCAGTCGGACAGGGTTCAAAAACATTCAGTACTTC
CASSRTGFKNIQYF
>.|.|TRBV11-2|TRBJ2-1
TGTGCCAGCAGCTTAGGACCCCGGTTCGAGCAGTTCTTC
CASSLGPRFEQFF
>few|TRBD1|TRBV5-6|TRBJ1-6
TGTGCCAGCAGTTATGGGACAGGGAGGGATTCACCCCTCCACTTT
CASSYGTGRDSPLHF
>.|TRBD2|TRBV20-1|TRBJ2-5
TGCAGTGCTACGCAACTAGCGGGGCTGGAGACCCAGTACTTC
CSATQLAGLETQYF
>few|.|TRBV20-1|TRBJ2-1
TGCAGTGCTAGATACCTAGGACACGAGGCCTACAATGAGCAGTTCTTC
CSARYLGHEAYNEQFF
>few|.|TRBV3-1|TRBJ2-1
TGTGCCAGCAGCCAAGCGGGCGGAAACAATGAGCAGTTCTTC
CASSQAGGNNEQFF
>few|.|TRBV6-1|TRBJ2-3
TGTGCCAGCAGTGACAAAGAGACAGATACGCAGTATTTT
CASSDKETDTQYF
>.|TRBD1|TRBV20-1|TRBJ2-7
TGCAGTCCGTCTCCCGGGACAGGGAACTACGAGCAGTACTTC
CSPSPGTGNYEQYF